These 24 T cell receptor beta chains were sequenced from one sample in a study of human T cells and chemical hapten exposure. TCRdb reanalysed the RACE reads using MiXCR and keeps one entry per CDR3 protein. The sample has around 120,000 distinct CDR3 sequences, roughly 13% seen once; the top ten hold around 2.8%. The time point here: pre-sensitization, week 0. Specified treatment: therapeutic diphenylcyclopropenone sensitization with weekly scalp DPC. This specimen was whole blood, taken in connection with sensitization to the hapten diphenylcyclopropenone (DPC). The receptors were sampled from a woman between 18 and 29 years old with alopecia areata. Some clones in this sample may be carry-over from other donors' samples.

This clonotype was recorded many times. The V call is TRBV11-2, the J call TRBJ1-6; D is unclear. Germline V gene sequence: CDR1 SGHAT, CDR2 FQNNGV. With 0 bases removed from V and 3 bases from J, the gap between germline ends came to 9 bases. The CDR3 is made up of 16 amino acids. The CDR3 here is CASSLEKAVYNSPLHF. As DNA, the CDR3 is TGTGCCAGCAGCTTAGAGAAGGCCGTCTATAATTCACCCCTCCACTTT.

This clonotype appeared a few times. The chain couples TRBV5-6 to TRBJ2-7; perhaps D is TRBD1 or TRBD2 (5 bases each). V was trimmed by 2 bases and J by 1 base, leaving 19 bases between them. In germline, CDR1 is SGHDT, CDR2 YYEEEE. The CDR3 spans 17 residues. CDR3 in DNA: TGTGCCAGCAGCTTCTACCAACCGGGGCTGCTATCCTACGAGCAGTACTTC. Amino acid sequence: CASSFYQPGLLSYEQYF.

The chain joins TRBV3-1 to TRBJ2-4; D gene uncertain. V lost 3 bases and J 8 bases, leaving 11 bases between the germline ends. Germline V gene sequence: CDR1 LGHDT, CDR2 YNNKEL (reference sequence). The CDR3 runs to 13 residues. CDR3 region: CASSQRLYDIQYF. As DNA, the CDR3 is TGTGCCAGCAGCCAGAGGCTCTATGACATTCAGTACTTC.

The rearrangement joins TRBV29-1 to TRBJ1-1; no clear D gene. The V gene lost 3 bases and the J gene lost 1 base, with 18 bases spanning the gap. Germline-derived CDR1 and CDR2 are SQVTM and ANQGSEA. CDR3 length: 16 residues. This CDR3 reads CSVEISPTLQNTEAFF. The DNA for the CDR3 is TGCAGCGTTGAGATTTCCCCAACACTCCAGAACACTGAAGCTTTCTTT.

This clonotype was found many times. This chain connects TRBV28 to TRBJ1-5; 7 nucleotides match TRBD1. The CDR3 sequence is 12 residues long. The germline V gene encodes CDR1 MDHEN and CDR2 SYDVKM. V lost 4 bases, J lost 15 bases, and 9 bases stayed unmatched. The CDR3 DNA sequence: TGTGCCAGCAGTTCAGGACAGGACGGGCTGCATTTT. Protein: CASSSGQDGLHF.

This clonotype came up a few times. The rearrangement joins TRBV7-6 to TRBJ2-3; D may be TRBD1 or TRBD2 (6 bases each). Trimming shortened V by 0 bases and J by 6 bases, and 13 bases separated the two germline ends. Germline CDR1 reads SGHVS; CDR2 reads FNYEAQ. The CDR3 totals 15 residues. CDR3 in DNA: TGTGCCAGCAGCTTAGCGGGTTGGGGGGCGGATACGCAGTATTTT. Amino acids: CASSLAGWGADTQYF.

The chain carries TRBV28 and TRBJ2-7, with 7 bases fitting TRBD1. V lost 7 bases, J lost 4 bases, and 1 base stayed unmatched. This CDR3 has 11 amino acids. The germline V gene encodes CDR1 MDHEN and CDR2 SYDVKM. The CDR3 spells CASTDRYEQYF. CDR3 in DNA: TGTGCCAGCACGGACAGGTACGAGCAGTACTTC.

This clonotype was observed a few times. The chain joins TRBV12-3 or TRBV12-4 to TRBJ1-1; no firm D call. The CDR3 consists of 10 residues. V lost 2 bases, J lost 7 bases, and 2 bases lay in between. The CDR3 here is CASSLIEAFF. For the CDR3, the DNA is TGTGCCAGCAGTTTAATTGAAGCTTTCTTT.

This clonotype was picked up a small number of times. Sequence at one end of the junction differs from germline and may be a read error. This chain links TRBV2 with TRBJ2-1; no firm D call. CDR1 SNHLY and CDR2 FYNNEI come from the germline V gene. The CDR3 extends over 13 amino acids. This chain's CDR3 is CASSEGEHYKKGF. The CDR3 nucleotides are TGTGCCAGCAGTGAAGGGGAACATTACAAAAAAGGATTC.

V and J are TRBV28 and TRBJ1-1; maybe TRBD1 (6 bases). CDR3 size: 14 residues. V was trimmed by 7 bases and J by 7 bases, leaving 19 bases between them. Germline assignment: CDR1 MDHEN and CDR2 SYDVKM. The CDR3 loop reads CASTLSGGQGEAFF. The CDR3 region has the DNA TGTGCCAGCACCCTTTCTGGGGGGCAGGGTGAAGCTTTCTTT.

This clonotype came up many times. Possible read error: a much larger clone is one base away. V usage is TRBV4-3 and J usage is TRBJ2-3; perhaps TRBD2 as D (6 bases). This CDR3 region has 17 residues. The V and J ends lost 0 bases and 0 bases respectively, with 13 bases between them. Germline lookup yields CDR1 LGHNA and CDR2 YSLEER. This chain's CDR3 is CASSQDGLSFSTDTQYF. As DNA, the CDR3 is TGCGCCAGCAGCCAAGATGGACTATCCTTCAGCACAGATACGCAGTATTTT.

The CDR3 reads CSATRGTEAFF. As DNA, the CDR3 is TGCAGCGCAACTAGAGGCACTGAAGCTTTCTTT. This chain connects TRBV29-1 to TRBJ1-1; D gene ambiguous. The V end was cut by 7 bases, the J end by 4 bases, with 10 bases between. This CDR3 region has 11 residues. The V gene's germline CDR1 is SQVTM and CDR2 ANQGSEA. The whole variable domain, remainder taken from reference TRBV29-1 and TRBJ1-1, is SAVISQKPSRDICQRGTSLTIQCQVDSQVTMMFWYRQQPGQSLTLIATANQGSEATYESGFVIDKFPISRPNLTFSTLTVSNMSPEDSSIYLCSATRGTEAFFGQGTRLTVV.

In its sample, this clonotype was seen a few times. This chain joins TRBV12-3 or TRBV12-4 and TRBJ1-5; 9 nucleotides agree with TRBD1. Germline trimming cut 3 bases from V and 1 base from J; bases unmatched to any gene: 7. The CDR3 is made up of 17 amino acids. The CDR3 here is CASSFGTGSGSNQPQHF. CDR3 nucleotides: TGTGCCAGCAGTTTCGGGACAGGGTCGGGCAGCAATCAGCCCCAGCATTTT.

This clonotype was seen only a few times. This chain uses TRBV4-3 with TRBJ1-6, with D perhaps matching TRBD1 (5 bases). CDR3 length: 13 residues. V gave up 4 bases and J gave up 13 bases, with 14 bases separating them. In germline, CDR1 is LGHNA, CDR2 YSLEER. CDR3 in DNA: TGCGCCAGCAGCCGCAACGAGGGACCGCCCCTCCACTTT. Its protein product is CASSRNEGPPLHF.

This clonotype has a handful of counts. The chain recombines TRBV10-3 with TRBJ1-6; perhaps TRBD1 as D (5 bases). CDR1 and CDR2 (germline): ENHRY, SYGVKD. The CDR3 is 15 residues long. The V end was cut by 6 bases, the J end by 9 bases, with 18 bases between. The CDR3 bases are TGTGCCATCAGCACTCATTCCGGGACCGGTTCACCCCTCCACTTT. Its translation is CAISTHSGTGSPLHF.

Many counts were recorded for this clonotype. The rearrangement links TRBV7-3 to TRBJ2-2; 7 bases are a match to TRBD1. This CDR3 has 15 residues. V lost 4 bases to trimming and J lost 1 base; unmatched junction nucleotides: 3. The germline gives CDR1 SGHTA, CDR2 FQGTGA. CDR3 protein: CASSSGQMNTGELFF. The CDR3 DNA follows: TGTGCCAGCAGCTCGGGACAGATGAACACCGGGGAGCTGTTTTTT.

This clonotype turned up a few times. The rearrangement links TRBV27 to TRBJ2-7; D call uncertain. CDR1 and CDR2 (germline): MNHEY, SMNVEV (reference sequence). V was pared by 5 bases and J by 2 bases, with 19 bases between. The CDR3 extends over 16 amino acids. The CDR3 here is CASSVGPTKSPYEQYF. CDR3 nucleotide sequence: TGTGCCAGCAGTGTCGGCCCTACTAAATCCCCCTACGAGCAGTACTTC.

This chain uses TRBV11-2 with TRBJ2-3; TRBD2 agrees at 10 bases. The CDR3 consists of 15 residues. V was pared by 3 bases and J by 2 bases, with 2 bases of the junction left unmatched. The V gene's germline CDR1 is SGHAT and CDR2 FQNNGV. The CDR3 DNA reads TGTGCCAGCAGCTTTACTAGCGGGGCCACAGATACGCAGTATTTT. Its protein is CASSFTSGATDTQYF.

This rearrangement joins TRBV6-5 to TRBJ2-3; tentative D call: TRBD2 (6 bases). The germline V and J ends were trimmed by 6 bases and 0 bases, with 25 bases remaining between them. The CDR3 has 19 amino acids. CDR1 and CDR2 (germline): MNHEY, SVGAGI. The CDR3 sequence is CASSPWDFSGLSSTDTQYF. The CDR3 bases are TGTGCCAGCAGCCCCTGGGACTTCTCGGGCCTTAGTAGCACAGATACGCAGTATTTT.

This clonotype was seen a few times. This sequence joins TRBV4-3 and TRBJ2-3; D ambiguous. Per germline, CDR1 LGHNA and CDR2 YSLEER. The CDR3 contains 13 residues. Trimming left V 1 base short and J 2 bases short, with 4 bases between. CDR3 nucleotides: TGCGCCAGCAGCCAAGCTCCCACAGATACGCAGTATTTT. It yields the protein CASSQAPTDTQYF.

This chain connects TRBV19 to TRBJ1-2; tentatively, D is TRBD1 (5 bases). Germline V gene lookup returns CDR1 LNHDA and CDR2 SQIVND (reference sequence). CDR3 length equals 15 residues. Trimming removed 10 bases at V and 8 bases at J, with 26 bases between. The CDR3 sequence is CATKVARGGQGGYTF. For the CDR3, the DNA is TGTGCCACCAAAGTGGCCCGGGGCGGACAAGGAGGCTACACCTTC.

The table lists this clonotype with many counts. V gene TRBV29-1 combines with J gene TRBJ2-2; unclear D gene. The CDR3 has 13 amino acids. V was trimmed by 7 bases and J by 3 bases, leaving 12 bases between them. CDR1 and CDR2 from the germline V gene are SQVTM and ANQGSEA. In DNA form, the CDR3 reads TGCAGCGCAGCCCACACCTACACCGGGGAGCTGTTTTTT. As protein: CSAAHTYTGELFF.

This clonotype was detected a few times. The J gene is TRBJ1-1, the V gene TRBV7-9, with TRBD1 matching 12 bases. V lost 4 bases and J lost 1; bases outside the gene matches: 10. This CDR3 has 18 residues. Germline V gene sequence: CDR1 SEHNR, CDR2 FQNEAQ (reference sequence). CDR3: CASSSPRDRGPSNTEAFF. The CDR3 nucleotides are TGTGCCAGCAGCTCCCCCCGGGACAGGGGGCCATCGAACACTGAAGCTTTCTTT. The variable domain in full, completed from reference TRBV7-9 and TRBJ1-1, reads DTGVSQNPRHKITKRGQNVTFRCDPISEHNRLYWYRQTLGQGPEFLTYFQNEAQLEKSRLLSDRFSAERPKGSFSTLEIQRTEQGDSAMYLCASSSPRDRGPSNTEAFFGQGTRLTVV.

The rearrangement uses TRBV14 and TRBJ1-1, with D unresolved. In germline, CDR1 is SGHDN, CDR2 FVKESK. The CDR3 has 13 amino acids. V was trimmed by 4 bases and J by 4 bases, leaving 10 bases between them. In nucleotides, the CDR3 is TGTGCCAGCAGCCTCTTAGGAACCACTGAAGCTTTCTTT. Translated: CASSLLGTTEAFF.